What follows is one T cell receptor beta chain and its context. Its antigen remains unidentified. TCRdb re-called clones from the PCR reads using MiXCR. The data contain 12,000 or so clones, 27% of them singletons. The data originate from a study of metastatic and nonmetastatic thyroid tumors. On the study more broadly: Repertoire comparisons spanned blood and tumor or nodule tissue from malignant and benign thyroid patients. Study conclusions and caveats: In both blood and tumor samples, TCR beta diversity was reported significantly higher for malignant than benign nodules.

The V gene lost 3 bases and the J gene lost 8 bases, with 13 bases spanning the gap. The CDR3 runs to 13 residues. Germline V gives CDR1 KGHSH, CDR2 LQKENI. Ahead of thyroid surgery, no patient had received treatment of any kind. Sequencing used adjacent normal tissue. The chain couples TRBV18 to TRBJ1-2, with no clear D. The TCR comes from a male donor with papillary thyroid cancer or a benign thyroid nodule (not recorded which). Some clones in this sample may be carry-over from other donors' samples. The CDR3 loop is CASSPPGRYGYTF. As DNA, the CDR3 is TGTGCCAGCTCACCGCCGGGAAGGTACGGCTACACCTTC.